The clone carrying this TCR beta chain appeared many times. Its target is not known. The data are from a study of Graves' ophthalmopathy and Graves' hyperthyroidism. Study context: Untreated patients at initial diagnosis provided peripheral blood.

The authors amplified TCR beta CDR3 regions, and they did so from RNA transcripts for repertoire sequencing. Investigators did first-round RT-PCR with HTBI primers, then second-round multiplex PCR. TCRdb called the multiplex PCR reads again in MiXCR, with one record for every CDR3 protein. Among around 600,000 distinct CDR3 sequences listed, under 50% were seen once. Isolation of PBMCs was performed using around 9.5 ml of fresh peripheral blood. Study results and caveats: Researchers report that a 13-signature model separated ophthalmopathy from stable hyperthyroidism, posting about 88% sensitivity and 75% to 84% specificity.

There are 14 residues in the CDR3. Germline loops: CDR1 MRHNA, CDR2 SNTAGT. Trimming stripped 5 bases from V and 4 bases from J, with 14 bases between. The chain recombines TRBV6-4 with TRBJ1-2; a possible D gene is TRBD1 (5 bases). The sequenced sample was peripheral blood. The origin of this receptor is an adult man with Graves' ophthalmopathy. The CDR3 protein is CASSPNTGLYGYTF. The CDR3 bases are TGTGCCAGCAGTCCCAATACGGGACTCTATGGCTACACCTTC.